These 27 T cell receptor beta chains were all obtained from the same sample, sequenced in a study of OX40 agonist ivuxolimab in advanced cancers. Profiling relied on immunoSEQ multiplex PCR, and the TCRdb table lists in-frame clones only, not all of them. Of about 120,000 clones in the sample, 80% to 95% were seen once. Material: CD4+ or CD8+ T cells sorted from blood, obtained in a trial of the OX40 agonist ivuxolimab. These receptors were obtained from an adult with an advanced solid tumor such as melanoma, head and neck, liver or kidney cancer.

The rearrangement joins TRBV28 to TRBJ1-5; D possibly corresponds to TRBD1 (6 bases). Germline lookup yields CDR1 MDHEN and CDR2 SYDVKM. This CDR3 contains 14 residues. Trimming shortened V by 4 bases and J by 8 bases, and 15 bases separated the two germline ends. The CDR3 spells CASSYGQKWEPQHF. CDR3 nucleotides: TGTGCCAGCAGTTACGGACAGAAATGGGAGCCCCAGCATTTT.

The chain links TRBV9 to TRBJ1-5, with 7 bases matching TRBD1. The J segment lost 2 bases and the V segment lost 5 bases, leaving 4 bases of the junction unmatched. Germline CDR1 reads SGDLS; CDR2 reads YYNGEE. This CDR3 contains 14 residues. The CDR3 sequence: CASSADRGNQPQHF. The CDR3 DNA reads TGTGCCAGCAGTGCAGACAGGGGCAATCAGCCCCAGCATTTT.

The CDR3 spells CASSRDRGGYEQYF. In DNA, the CDR3 is TGTGCCAGTAGCCGGGACAGGGGGGGCTACGAGCAGTACTTC. The chain employs TRBV19 and TRBJ2-7, with 11 nucleotides matching TRBD1. V was clipped by 6 bases and J by 3 bases; unmatched bases: 4. Per the germline V gene, CDR1 is LNHDA and CDR2 is SQIVND (reference sequence). The CDR3 has 14 amino acids.

This clone was seen a single time. The CDR3 region is CASSQFNGPPYEQYF. In DNA form, the CDR3 reads TGCGCCAGCAGCCAATTTAACGGGCCTCCCTACGAGCAGTACTTC. The chain employs TRBV4-3 and TRBJ2-7, with D hard to call. V lost 2 bases and J lost 2, with 13 bases in between. Germline lookup yields CDR1 LGHNA and CDR2 YSLEER. This CDR3 is 15 amino acids long.

The chain uses TRBV6-6 and TRBJ2-1; D could derive from TRBD1 or TRBD2 (5 bases each). V was pared by 6 bases and J by 7 bases, with 22 bases between. Per germline, CDR1 MNHNY and CDR2 SVGAGI (reference sequence). This CDR3 has 16 amino acids. The CDR3 coding sequence is TGTGCCAGCAGAGCCTCCGGGGCTAGTGCCGGTAATGAGCAGTTCTTC. As protein: CASRASGASAGNEQFF.

The chain carries TRBV19 and TRBJ2-5; TRBD2 matches 10 bases. V gave up 8 bases and J gave up 5 bases; unmatched junction bases: 14. The CDR3 has 16 residues. Germline V CDR1 and CDR2: LNHDA, SQIVND (reference sequence). CDR3 bases: TGTGCCAGTGAGGAAACAGCGGGAGGGCCAAGTGAGACCCAGTACTTC. This translates into CASEETAGGPSETQYF.

The table lists this clone with a few counts. The chain is built from TRBV20-1 and TRBJ1-4; a weak D match, TRBD1 (5 bases). Deletions cut 2 bases from V and 7 bases from J, with 5 bases between. Germline assignment: CDR1 DFQATT and CDR2 SNEGSKA (reference sequence). The CDR3 totals 11 residues. The CDR3 loop is CSARQGEKLFF. CDR3 nucleotides: TGCAGTGCTAGACAGGGTGAAAAACTGTTTTTT.

V is TRBV11-2 and J is TRBJ2-1, with 10 bases aligning to TRBD2. The CDR3 is 15 amino acids. CDR1 is SGHAT and CDR2 is FQNNGV in the germline V gene. Unmatched junction bases numbered 2, after V lost 4 bases and J lost 2 bases. Here the CDR3 DNA reads TGTGCCAGCAGCTCAACTAGCGGGACCTACAATGAGCAGTTCTTC. This sequence encodes CASSSTSGTYNEQFF.

The CDR3 DNA sequence: TGTGCCAGCAGCTTAGCGTGGGGGGATCTTGGCACCGGGGAGCTGTTTTTT. Residues: CASSLAWGDLGTGELFF. The chain employs TRBV7-9 and TRBJ2-2; tentatively, D is TRBD2 (6 bases). Germline lookup yields CDR1 SEHNR and CDR2 FQNEAQ (reference sequence). V was shortened by 0 bases and J by 4 bases, with 15 bases between the two germline ends. The CDR3 covers 17 residues.

The chain combines TRBV28 with TRBJ1-2, with D unclear. Germline lookup yields CDR1 MDHEN and CDR2 SYDVKM. The CDR3 has 14 residues. Trimming stripped 2 bases from V and 4 bases from J, with 11 bases between. The CDR3 here is CASSLGQSIYGYTF. The CDR3 DNA sequence: TGTGCCAGCAGTTTAGGGCAGTCTATCTATGGCTACACCTTC.

The CDR3 region has the DNA TGTGCCAGCAGCTTAGAAAGGGGGACAGTTATGAACACTGAAGCTTTCTTT. It codes for CASSLERGTVMNTEAFF. The chain joins TRBV7-9 to TRBJ1-1; TRBD1 aligns across 7 bases. The ends lost 1 base at V and 0 bases at J; junction bases unmatched: 8. CDR3 length: 17 amino acids. CDR1 is SEHNR and CDR2 is FQNEAQ in the germline V gene (reference sequence).

The CDR3, as DNA: TGTGCCAGCAGGCCGCAAGGACAGGGGCGAGGGAGGGTCCCCTTTGGGAGCTCCTACGAGCAGTACTTC. Amino acid sequence: CASRPQGQGRGRVPFGSSYEQYF. The chain recombines TRBV27 with TRBJ2-7; TRBD1 matches at 9 bases. Germline lookup yields CDR1 MNHEY and CDR2 SMNVEV (reference sequence). Trimming removed 6 bases from V and 0 bases from J; junction bases left unmatched: 30. This CDR3 region has 23 residues.

The CDR3, as DNA: TGTGCAAGTCGCTTTAGGGACAGGGACTGCTATCTCTCACCCCTCCACTTT. Amino acid sequence: CASRFRDRDCYLSPLHF. The rearrangement uses TRBV12-2 and TRBJ1-6; the table's D call TRBD1 went unverified against the DNA. TRBV12-2 is labeled a pseudogene. The CDR3 is made up of 17 amino acids.

The V call is TRBV7-3, the J call TRBJ2-6; no firm D call. The germline V gene encodes CDR1 SGHTA and CDR2 FQGTGA. Trimming took off 2 bases at V and 4 bases at J, with 9 bases between the two ends. The CDR3 is 15 amino acids. The CDR3 coding sequence is TGTGCCAGCAGCTTAGACGTAGGCGGGGCCAACGTCCTGACTTTC. This sequence encodes CASSLDVGGANVLTF.

V and J are TRBV11-2 and TRBJ2-7, with 7 bases aligning to TRBD1. Germline-derived CDR1 and CDR2 are SGHAT and FQNNGV. This CDR3 comprises 13 residues. The V gene end was trimmed by 4 bases and the J gene end by 7 bases; junction bases not matched to a gene: 7. CDR3 sequence (DNA): TGTGCCAGCAGCTGGGGGACAGTCGGGGAGCAGTACTTC. Protein product: CASSWGTVGEQYF.

The V gene is TRBV2, the J gene TRBJ1-2; no firm D call. From germline, CDR1 is SNHLY and CDR2 FYNNEI. Trimming took 1 base from V and 4 from J, leaving 16 bases between them. CDR3 size: 16 residues. The CDR3 spells CASSEGLISGLYGYTF. The CDR3 nucleotides are TGTGCCAGCAGTGAAGGACTAATAAGCGGCCTCTATGGCTACACCTTC.

CDR3 region: CASSLMGSSDTQYF. DNA of the CDR3: TGTGCCAGCAGCTTGATGGGGTCGTCTGATACGCAGTATTTT. This chain links TRBV5-4 with TRBJ2-3, with no clear D. V lost 1 base and J 6 bases, leaving 12 bases between the germline ends. Germline CDR1 reads SGHNT; CDR2 reads YYREEE (reference sequence). The CDR3 covers 14 residues.

This rearrangement joins TRBV4-2 to TRBJ2-5; 10 nucleotides match TRBD2. The length of the CDR3 is 19 residues. Per germline, CDR1 LGHNA and CDR2 YNFKEQ. The ends lost 4 bases at V and 5 bases at J; junction bases unmatched: 19. CDR3: CASSLPWYAASGSWETQYF. The DNA of the CDR3 is TGTGCCAGCAGCCTTCCGTGGTACGCGGCTAGCGGGAGTTGGGAGACCCAGTACTTC.

The chain combines TRBV6-1 with TRBJ2-1, with 9 bases aligning to TRBD2. The trim removed 3 bases at V and 5 bases at J, leaving 2 bases unmatched. The CDR3 contains 14 residues. From germline, CDR1 is MNHNS and CDR2 SASEGT. The CDR3 bases are TGTGCCAGCAGTGATAGCGGGAGACACAATGAGCAGTTCTTC. Encoded protein: CASSDSGRHNEQFF.

CDR3 amino acids: CASSQVGANTGELFF. CDR3 DNA sequence: TGTGCCAGCAGCCAAGTGGGGGCGAACACCGGGGAGCTGTTTTTT. The rearrangement uses TRBV4-2 and TRBJ2-2; D is possibly TRBD1 or TRBD2 (5 bases each). The length of the CDR3 is 15 residues. The V end lost 1 base, the J end lost 0 bases, and 6 bases lay between the germline ends. In germline, CDR1 is LGHNA, CDR2 YNFKEQ.

V and J are TRBV6-1 and TRBJ1-2; TRBD1 aligns across 10 bases. Germline V gene data show CDR1 as MNHNS and CDR2 as SASEGT. The CDR3 totals 14 residues. V lost 8 bases and J lost 3; bases outside the gene matches: 6. Written as DNA, the CDR3 is TGTGCCAGCCAGAGGACAGGGGGTGACTATGGCTACACCTTC. This encodes CASQRTGGDYGYTF.

The V and J genes are TRBV7-9 and TRBJ2-5, with 11 bases fitting TRBD2. CDR1 is SEHNR and CDR2 is FQNEAQ in the germline V gene (reference sequence). The ends lost 2 bases at V and 5 bases at J; junction bases unmatched: 10. The CDR3 sequence is 17 residues long. The CDR3 coding sequence is TGTGCCAGCAGCTTAATCGGGACTAGCGGATCCTCGGAGACCCAGTACTTC. Amino acid sequence: CASSLIGTSGSSETQYF. Drawing the rest from reference TRBV7-9 and TRBJ2-5, the complete variable domain is DTGVSQNPRHKITKRGQNVTFRCDPISEHNRLYWYRQTLGQGPEFLTYFQNEAQLEKSRLLSDRFSAERPKGSFSTLEIQRTEQGDSAMYLCASSLIGTSGSSETQYFGPGTRLLVL.

The chain is built from TRBV7-8 and TRBJ1-3; TRBD1 agrees at 10 bases. Germline trimming cut 3 bases from V and 2 bases from J; bases unmatched to any gene: 4. CDR1 is SGHVS, CDR2 FQNEAQ, per germline. The CDR3 has 16 amino acids. The CDR3 here is CASSFRQGATGNTIYF. CDR3 in DNA: TGTGCCAGCAGCTTCAGACAGGGGGCAACTGGAAACACCATATATTTT.

The CDR3 nucleotides are TGTGCCACCAGCAGAGATTGGATAGGGAACTGGGACCGGCAAGAGACCCAGTACTTC. It specifies CATSRDWIGNWDRQETQYF. The chain carries TRBV15 and TRBJ2-5; D possibly uses TRBD1 or TRBD2 (5 bases each). Trimming took 0 bases from V and 2 from J, leaving 22 bases between them. Germline lookup yields CDR1 LNHNV and CDR2 YYDKDF (reference sequence). This CDR3 has 19 amino acids. Full variable domain (missing parts from reference TRBV15 and TRBJ2-5): DAMVIQNPRYQVTQFGKPVTLSCSQTLNHNVMYWYQQKSSQAPKLLFHYYDKDFNNEADTPDNFQSRRPNTSFCFLDIRSPGLGDTAMYLCATSRDWIGNWDRQETQYFGPGTRLLVL.

The chain joins TRBV10-1 to TRBJ2-7; weak D call: TRBD2 (5 bases). Per germline, CDR1 WNHNN and CDR2 SYGVQD (reference sequence). This CDR3 has 14 residues. The V end lost 10 bases, the J end lost 6 bases, and 22 bases lay between the germline ends. Written as DNA, the CDR3 is TGCGCCATCAAGAGACACCTCACGGCGGGCGAGCAGTACTTC. It translates to CAIKRHLTAGEQYF.

The rearrangement joins TRBV7-3 to TRBJ2-5; D is unresolved. Trimming left V 0 bases short and J 7 bases short, with 9 bases between. Germline V gives CDR1 SGHTA, CDR2 FQGTGA. The CDR3 has 13 residues. For the CDR3, the DNA is TGTGCCAGCAGCTTAACCCCGTCTGGGACCCAGTACTTC. This gives the protein CASSLTPSGTQYF.

This sequence joins TRBV11-2 and TRBJ2-3; 8 bases fit TRBD2. The CDR3 contains 15 residues. Germline V gene sequence: CDR1 SGHAT, CDR2 FQNNGV. V gave up 3 bases and J gave up 3 bases; unmatched junction bases: 5. For the CDR3, the DNA is TGTGCCAGCAGCTTTACGGGAGGGTCAACAGATACGCAGTATTTT. Its translation: CASSFTGGSTDTQYF.